Listed below are T cell receptor beta chains from one sample, sequenced in a study of blood T cell repertoires in COVID-19. TCRdb's table, derived via immunoSEQ multiplex PCR, lists solely in-frame clones and lacks some. Seen here are 120,000 to 150,000 clones, more than 75% observed once, and the top ten hold roughly 13%. Sequenced sample: peripheral blood. These receptors all stem from a man aged 80 or over with acute or convalescent COVID-19. The CDR3 runs from the conserved cysteine through the conserved F or W. D genes are given only for firm matches. Clone size is stated in some rows and not others, as once, few, many or a class when expanded.

J | size | D | V | DNA | CDR3
TRBJ1-6 | NA | TRBD1 | TRBV7-2 | TGTGCCAGCAGCTTGGCTCCGGGACAGGGCTCACCCCTCCACTTT | CASSLAPGQGSPLHF
TRBJ2-3 | NA | TRBD2 | TRBV4-2 | TGTGCCAGCAGCCAAGACCCAGCGGGGGGGCCAGATACGCAGTATTTT | CASSQDPAGGPDTQYF
TRBJ2-1 | NA | NA | TRBV3-1/TRBV3-2 | TGTGCCAGCAGCCGCCGGGACAATGAGCAGTTCTTC | CASSRRDNEQFF
TRBJ2-7 | NA | TRBD1 | TRBV6-5 | TGTGCCAGCAGCCCCGGGACAGGTACGAATCAGCAGTACTTC | CASSPGTGTNQQYF
TRBJ2-4 | NA | TRBD2 | TRBV6-5 | TGTGCCAGCTTAACAGCGGGAACCAAAAACATTCAGTACTTC | CASLTAGTKNIQYF
TRBJ1-1 | NA | NA | TRBV29-1 | TGCAGCGTTGAGCAGGGCATCGGCACTGAAGCTTTCTTT | CSVEQGIGTEAFF
TRBJ1-4 | NA | TRBD1 | TRBV19 | TGTGCCAGTAGTCAAGACAGGGTGGATGAAAAACTGTTTTTT | CASSQDRVDEKLFF
TRBJ1-1 | NA | TRBD1 | TRBV3-1/TRBV3-2 | TGTGCCAGCAGCCAAGATTGCAGGGGGACCACTGAAGCTTTCTTT | CASSQDCRGTTEAFF
TRBJ2-1 | NA | NA | TRBV6-1 | TGTGCCAGCAGTGATCCAGTGATAGGAGAGGGATTCGACAATGAGCAGTTCTTC | CASSDPVIGEGFDNEQFF
TRBJ1-5 | NA | TRBD1 | TRBV7-8 | TGTGCCAGCACCATTGGACAGGCCCTCAATCAGCCCCAGCATTTT | CASTIGQALNQPQHF
TRBJ2-1 | few | TRBD2 | TRBV28 | TGTGCCAGCGAAACCGGGACTAGCTCCTACAATGAGCAGTTCTTC | CASETGTSSYNEQFF
TRBJ1-2 | NA | TRBD1 | TRBV6-5 | TGTGCCAGCAGTCCCGACAGGGTCTATGGCTACACCTTC | CASSPDRVYGYTF
TRBJ1-5 | few | NA | TRBV12-3/TRBV12-4 | TGTGCCAGCAGTTTTACGGGGCCCCAGCATTTT | CASSFTGPQHF
TRBJ1-2 | few | NA | TRBV7-2 | TGTGCCAGCAGCTCCCCCCAGGGGTACTATGGCTACACCTTC | CASSSPQGYYGYTF
TRBJ2-1 | NA | TRBD1 | TRBV4-2 | TGTGCCAGCAGCCAGGCACCGGGACAGGGGGCTGATGAGCAGTTCTTC | CASSQAPGQGADEQFF
TRBJ2-1 | NA | TRBD2 | TRBV19 | TGTGCCAGTAGGTGGGGGGGAGCCAATGAGCAGTTCTTC | CASRWGGANEQFF
TRBJ2-3 | many | NA | TRBV12-3/TRBV12-4 | TGTGCCAGCACCGGTCCTAGCACAGATACGCAGTATTTT | CASTGPSTDTQYF
TRBJ1-5 | NA | TRBD1 | TRBV3-1/TRBV3-2 | TGTGCCAGCAGCCCGGCCAGGGGGGTCAATCAGCCCCAGCATTTT | CASSPARGVNQPQHF
TRBJ1-5 | NA | NA | TRBV9 | TGTGCCAGCAGCTCCGGACTAAATCAGCCCCAGCATTTT | CASSSGLNQPQHF
TRBJ1-2 | NA | NA | TRBV29-1 | TGCAGCGTTGGGTCTGGGGGAGGATCCTATGGCTACACCTTC | CSVGSGGGSYGYTF
TRBJ1-1 | NA | NA | TRBV10-3 | TGTGCCATCAGTGAGTCTCCCCCCATTACAGTGAACACTGAAGCTTTCTTT | CAISESPPITVNTEAFF
TRBJ2-7 | NA | TRBD1 | TRBV2 | TGTGCCAGCATCGAAGCCGGGACAGGGGGCTCCGAGCAGTACTTC | CASIEAGTGGSEQYF
TRBJ2-4 | NA | TRBD1 | TRBV25-1 | TGTGCCAGCTCTCAGGGGACAGGGCTTAACATTCAGTACTTC | CASSQGTGLNIQYF
TRBJ1-1 | once | NA | TRBV7-3 | TGTGCCAGCAGCTCACAGGTTAGCACTGAAGCTTTCTTT | CASSSQVSTEAFF
TRBJ2-2 | NA | NA | TRBV7-9 | TGTGCCAGCAGCTTACATTTCGGGGATGCCGGGGAGCTGTTTTTT | CASSLHFGDAGELFF
TRBJ2-7 | few | NA | TRBV7-2 | TGTGCCAGCAGCTTAATCCGGCCGGGCTACGAGCAGTACTTC | CASSLIRPGYEQYF
TRBJ2-2 | few | TRBD1 | TRBV9 | TGTGCCAGCAGCGATCGTGACAGGGGGCTAAACACCGGGGAGCTGTTTTTT | CASSDRDRGLNTGELFF
TRBJ1-1 | NA | NA | TRBV14 | TGTGCCAGCAGCCAACTCCCGAGCACTGAAGCTTTCTTT | CASSQLPSTEAFF
TRBJ1-2 | NA | NA | TRBV5-4 | TGTGCCAGCAGCCCGGAGGGTAGAAATAACTATGGCTACACCTTC | CASSPEGRNNYGYTF
TRBJ2-7 | once | NA | TRBV7-2 | TGTGCCAGCAGCTTAGATCAGAACTCCTACGAGCAGTACTTC | CASSLDQNSYEQYF
TRBJ2-1 | NA | TRBD1 | TRBV7-2 | TGTGCCAGCAGCTTAGGGGCCGGGGACAGACAGTTCTTC | CASSLGAGDRQFF
TRBJ2-1 | NA | NA | TRBV5-5 | TGTGCCAGCAGCTTGGGGGGCGATGAGCAGTTCTTC | CASSLGGDEQFF